This TCR beta chain appears in the sequencing data of a study of regulatory T cells in long-lasting Graves disease. On this clonotype itself: What it recognizes is unknown.

Described time point: persistent/refractory GD, antithyroid drugs over 5 years with positive TRAb. Following extraction of RNA from PBMCs, that RNA was used to make the TCR library. For TCR beta, libraries came from iRepertoire HTBI primers and Arm-PCR of CDR3 regions. From the multiplex PCR reads, TCRdb called clonotypes with MiXCR, one entry per CDR3 protein. The data show roughly 430,000 distinct CDR3 sequences, with under 25% seen just once and approximately 15% held by the top ten. Study-level points and caveats: There were preferences for TRBV28, TRBJ1-2 and TRBJ2-5 in persistent disease.

CDR1 is DFQATT, CDR2 SNEGSKA, per germline (reference sequence). CDR3 size: 11 residues. The chain is built from TRBV20-1 and TRBJ1-2; D is perhaps TRBD1 (5 bases). This receptor was identified in a female donor with Graves disease. The material sequenced was peripheral blood mononuclear cells (PBMCs), taken when the disease was refractory, from a patient treated with antithyroid drugs. The CDR3 loop reads CTGKSGPGYTF. CDR3 DNA sequence: TGCACAGGAAAGTCGGGGCCTGGCTACACCTTC.